This is a list of T cell receptor beta chains from one sample in a study of beta chain features in type 1 diabetes. Assay used: immunoSEQ multiplex PCR; TCRdb lists only in-frame clones, some missing. The top ten hold more than 0.015% of the sample, which has 300,000 to 400,000 clones, 9.5% to 11% seen once. Sequences were obtained from naive CD4+ T cells from blood. Receptor source: a woman younger than 45 in good health. CDR3s include the opening cysteine and the closing phenylalanine or tryptophan.

V gene	J gene	CDR3 protein
TRBV27	TRBJ2-5	CASSLRLGVETQYF
TRBV9	TRBJ1-2	CASSVEDRSYGYTF
TRBV14	TRBJ2-7	CASSLLAGGSYEQYF
TRBV28	TRBJ2-1	CASSPIAGAWNEQFF
TRBV28	TRBJ2-2	CASSAGFTELFF
TRBV27	TRBJ2-1	CASSLIEGAMKQFF
TRBV6-6	TRBJ2-5	CASSYPGASQETQYF
TRBV28	TRBJ2-7	CASSLAQGEDEQYF
TRBV29-1	TRBJ2-1	CSVEGGPGLAGYNEQFF
TRBV28	TRBJ2-1	CASRRLAEAYNEQFF